This T cell receptor (beta chain) derives from a study of beta chain features in type 1 diabetes. Germline values: CDR1 SGHRS, CDR2 YFSETQ. This CDR3 contains 13 residues. The ends were cut back, 0 bases at V and 4 bases at J, with 5 bases in the middle. By way of CD45RO/CCR7/CD25/CD127/CD95/CD27, the CD4+ regulatory, stem cell-like memory, central memory and naive cells were sorted. Populations isolated by sorting all had purity greater than 95%. Reverse transcribing all isolated RNA meant expressed TCRB transcripts were sequenced. Profiling relied on immunoSEQ multiplex PCR, and the TCRdb table lists in-frame clones only, not all of them. This table has about 240,000 clones, 25% to 30% appearing once.

The sequenced material came from central memory CD4+ T cells from blood. This sequence originates from a man aged 25 to 40 in good health. V and J are TRBV5-1 and TRBJ2-1; D is unclear. This CDR3 is CASSLDSYNEQFF. CDR3 nucleotides: TGCGCCAGCAGCTTGGACAGTTACAATGAGCAGTTCTTC. The whole variable domain, remainder taken from reference TRBV5-1 and TRBJ2-1, is KAGVTQTPRYLIKTRGQQVTLSCSPISGHRSVSWYQQTPGQGLQFLFEYFSETQRNKGNFPGRFSGRQFSNSRSEMNVSTLELGDSALYLCASSLDSYNEQFFGPGTRLTVL.